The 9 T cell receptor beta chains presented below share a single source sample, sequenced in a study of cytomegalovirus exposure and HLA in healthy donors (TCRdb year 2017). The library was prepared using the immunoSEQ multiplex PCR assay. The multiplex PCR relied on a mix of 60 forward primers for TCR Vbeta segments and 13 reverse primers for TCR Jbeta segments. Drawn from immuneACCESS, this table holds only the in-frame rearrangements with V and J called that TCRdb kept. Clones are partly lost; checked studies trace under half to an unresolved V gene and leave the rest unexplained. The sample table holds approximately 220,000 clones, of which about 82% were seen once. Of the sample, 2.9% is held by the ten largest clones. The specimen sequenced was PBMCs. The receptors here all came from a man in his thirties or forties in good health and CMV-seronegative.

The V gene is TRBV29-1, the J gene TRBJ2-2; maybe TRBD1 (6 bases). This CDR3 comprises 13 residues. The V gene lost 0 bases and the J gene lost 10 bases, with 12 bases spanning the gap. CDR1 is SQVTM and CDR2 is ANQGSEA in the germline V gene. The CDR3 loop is CSVEDGGREELFF. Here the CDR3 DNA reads TGCAGCGTTGAAGATGGGGGCAGAGAGGAGCTGTTTTTT.

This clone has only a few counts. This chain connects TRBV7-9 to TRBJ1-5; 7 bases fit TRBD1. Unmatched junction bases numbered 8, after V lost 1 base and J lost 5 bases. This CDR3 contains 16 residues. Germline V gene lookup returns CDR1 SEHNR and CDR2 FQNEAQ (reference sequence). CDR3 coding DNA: TGTGCCAGCAGCTTAGGGTCAGGGGGTTGGGATCAGCCCCAGCATTTT. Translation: CASSLGSGGWDQPQHF.

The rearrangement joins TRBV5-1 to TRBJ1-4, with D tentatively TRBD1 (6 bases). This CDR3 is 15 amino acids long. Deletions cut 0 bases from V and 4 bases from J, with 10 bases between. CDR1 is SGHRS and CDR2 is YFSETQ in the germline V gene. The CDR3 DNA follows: TGCGCCAGCAGCTTGGTGTCAGGGGATAATGAAAAACTGTTTTTT. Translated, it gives CASSLVSGDNEKLFF.

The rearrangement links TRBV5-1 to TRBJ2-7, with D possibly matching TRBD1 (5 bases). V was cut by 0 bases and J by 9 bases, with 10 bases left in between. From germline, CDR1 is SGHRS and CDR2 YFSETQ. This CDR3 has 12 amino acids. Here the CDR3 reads CASSLEGWGQYF. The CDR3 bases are TGCGCCAGCAGCTTGGAGGGGTGGGGGCAGTACTTC.

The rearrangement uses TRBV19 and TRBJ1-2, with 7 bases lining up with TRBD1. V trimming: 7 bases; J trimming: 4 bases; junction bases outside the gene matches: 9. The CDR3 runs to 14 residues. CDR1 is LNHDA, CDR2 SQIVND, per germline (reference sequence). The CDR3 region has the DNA TGTGCCAGTACTGGACAGGAAGCCACCTATGGCTACACCTTC. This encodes CASTGQEATYGYTF.

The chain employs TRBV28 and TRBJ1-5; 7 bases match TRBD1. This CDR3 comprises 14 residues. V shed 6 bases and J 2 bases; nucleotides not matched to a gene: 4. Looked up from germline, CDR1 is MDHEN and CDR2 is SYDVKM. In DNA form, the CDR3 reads TGTGCCAGCAGACTAGACAGGGGCAATCAGCCCCAGCATTTT. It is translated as CASRLDRGNQPQHF.

CDR3 protein: CASSYFARGDTQYF. DNA for the CDR3: TGTGCCAGCAGTTACTTTGCCCGGGGGGATACGCAGTATTTT. The chain links TRBV6-6 to TRBJ2-3, with D maybe TRBD2 (6 bases). The germline V gene has CDR1 MNHNY and CDR2 SVGAGI (reference sequence). The CDR3 runs 14 residues. V lost 1 base to trimming and J lost 6 bases, with 11 bases between them.

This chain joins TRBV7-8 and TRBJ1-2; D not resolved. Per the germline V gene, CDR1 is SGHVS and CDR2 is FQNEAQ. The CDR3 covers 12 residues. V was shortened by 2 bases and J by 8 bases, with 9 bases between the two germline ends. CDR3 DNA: TGTGCCAGCAGCTTAAACAGTGAGGGCTACACCTTC. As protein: CASSLNSEGYTF.

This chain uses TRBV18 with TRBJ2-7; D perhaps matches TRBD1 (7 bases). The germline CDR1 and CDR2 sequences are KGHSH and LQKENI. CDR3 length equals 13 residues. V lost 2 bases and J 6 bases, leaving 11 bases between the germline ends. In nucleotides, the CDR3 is TGTGCCAGCTCACCAGTCCAGGGGGGCGAGCAGTACTTC. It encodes CASSPVQGGEQYF.